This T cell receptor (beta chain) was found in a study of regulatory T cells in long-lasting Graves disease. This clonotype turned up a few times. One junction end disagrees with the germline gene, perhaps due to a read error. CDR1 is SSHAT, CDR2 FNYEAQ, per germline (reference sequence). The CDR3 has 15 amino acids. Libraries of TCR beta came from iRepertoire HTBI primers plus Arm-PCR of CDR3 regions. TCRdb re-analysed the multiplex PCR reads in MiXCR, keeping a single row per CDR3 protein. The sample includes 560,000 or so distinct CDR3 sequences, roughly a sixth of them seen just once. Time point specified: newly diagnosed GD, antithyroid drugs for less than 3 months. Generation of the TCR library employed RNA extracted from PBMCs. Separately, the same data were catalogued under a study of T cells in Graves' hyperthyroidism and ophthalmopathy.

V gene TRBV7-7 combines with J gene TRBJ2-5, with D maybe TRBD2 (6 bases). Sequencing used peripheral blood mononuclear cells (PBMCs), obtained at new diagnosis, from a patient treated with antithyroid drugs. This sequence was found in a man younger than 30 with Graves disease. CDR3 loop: CASSLGAGIQETQYF. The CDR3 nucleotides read TGTGCTAGCAGCTTAGGAGCGGGTATTCAAGAGACCCAGTACTTC.